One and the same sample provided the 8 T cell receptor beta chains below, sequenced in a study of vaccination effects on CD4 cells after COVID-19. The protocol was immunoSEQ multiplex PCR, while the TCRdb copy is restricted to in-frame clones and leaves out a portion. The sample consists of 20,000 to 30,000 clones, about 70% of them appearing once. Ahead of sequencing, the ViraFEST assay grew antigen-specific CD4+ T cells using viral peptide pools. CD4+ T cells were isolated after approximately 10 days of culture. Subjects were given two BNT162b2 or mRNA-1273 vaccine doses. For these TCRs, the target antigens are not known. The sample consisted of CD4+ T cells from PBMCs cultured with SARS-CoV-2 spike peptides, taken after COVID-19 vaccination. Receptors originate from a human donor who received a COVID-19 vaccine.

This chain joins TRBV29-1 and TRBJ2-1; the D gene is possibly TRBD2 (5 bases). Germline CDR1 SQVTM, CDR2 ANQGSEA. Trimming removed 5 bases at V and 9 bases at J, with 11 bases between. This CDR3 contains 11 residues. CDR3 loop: CSVRDSGEQFF. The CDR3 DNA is TGCAGCGTTCGGGATTCGGGTGAGCAGTTCTTC.

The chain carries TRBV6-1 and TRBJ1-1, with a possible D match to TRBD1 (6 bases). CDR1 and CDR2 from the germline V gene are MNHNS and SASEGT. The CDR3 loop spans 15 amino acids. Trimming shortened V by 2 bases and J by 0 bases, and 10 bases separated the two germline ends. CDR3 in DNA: TGTGCCAGCAGTGAATATGACAGGATGAACACTGAAGCTTTCTTT. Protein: CASSEYDRMNTEAFF.

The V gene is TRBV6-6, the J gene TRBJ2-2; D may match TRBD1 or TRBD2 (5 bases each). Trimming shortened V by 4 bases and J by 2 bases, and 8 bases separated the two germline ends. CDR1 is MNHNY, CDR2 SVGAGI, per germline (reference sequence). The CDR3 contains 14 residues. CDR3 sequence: CASSWDGNTGELFF. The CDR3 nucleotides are TGTGCCAGCAGTTGGGACGGTAACACCGGGGAGCTGTTTTTT.

The CDR3 loop is CASSQLAGMHEQYF. The CDR3 DNA reads TGTGCCAGCTCACAACTAGCGGGTATGCACGAGCAGTACTTC. The rearrangement uses TRBV18 and TRBJ2-7, with 9 bases fitting TRBD2. CDR3 length: 14 residues. The ends lost 4 bases at V and 5 bases at J; junction bases unmatched: 6. Germline V gene sequence: CDR1 KGHSH, CDR2 LQKENI.

The CDR3 DNA sequence: TGTGCCAGCAGTGACGGGTCCACTAACTATGGCTACACCTTC. Translated, it gives CASSDGSTNYGYTF. The V and J genes are TRBV6-4 and TRBJ1-2; no clear D gene. The V gene lost 2 bases and the J gene lost 0 bases, with 7 bases spanning the gap. CDR1 and CDR2 (germline): MRHNA, SNTAGT. CDR3 size: 14 residues.

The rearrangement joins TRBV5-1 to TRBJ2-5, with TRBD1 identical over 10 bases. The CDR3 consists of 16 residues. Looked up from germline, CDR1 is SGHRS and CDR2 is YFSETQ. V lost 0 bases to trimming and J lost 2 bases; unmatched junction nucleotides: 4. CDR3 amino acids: CASSLAGTGVQETQYF. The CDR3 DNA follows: TGCGCCAGCAGCTTGGCGGGGACAGGGGTTCAAGAGACCCAGTACTTC.

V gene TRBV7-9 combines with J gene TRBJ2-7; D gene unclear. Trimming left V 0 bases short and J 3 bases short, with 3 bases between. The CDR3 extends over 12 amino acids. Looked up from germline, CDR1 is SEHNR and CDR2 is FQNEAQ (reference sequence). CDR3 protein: CASSLAIYEQYF. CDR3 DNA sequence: TGTGCCAGCAGCTTAGCGATCTACGAGCAGTACTTC.

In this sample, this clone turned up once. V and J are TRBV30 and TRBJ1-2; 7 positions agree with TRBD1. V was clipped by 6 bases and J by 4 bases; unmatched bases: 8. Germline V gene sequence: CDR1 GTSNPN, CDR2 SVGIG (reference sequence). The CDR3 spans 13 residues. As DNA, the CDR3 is TGTGCCTGCGCACTACAGGGGTCCTATGGCTACACCTTC. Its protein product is CACALQGSYGYTF.